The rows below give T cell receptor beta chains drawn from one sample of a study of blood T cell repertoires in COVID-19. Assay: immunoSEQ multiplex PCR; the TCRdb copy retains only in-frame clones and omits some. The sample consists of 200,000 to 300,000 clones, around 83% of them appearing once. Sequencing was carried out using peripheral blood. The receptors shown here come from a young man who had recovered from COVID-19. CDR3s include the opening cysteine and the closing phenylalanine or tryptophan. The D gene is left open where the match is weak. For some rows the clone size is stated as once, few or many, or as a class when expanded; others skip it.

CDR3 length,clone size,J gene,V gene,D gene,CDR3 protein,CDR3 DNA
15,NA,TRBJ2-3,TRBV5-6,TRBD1,CASSLTGEVLNTQYF,TGTGCCAGCAGCTTGACAGGGGAAGTGTTAAATACGCAGTATTTT
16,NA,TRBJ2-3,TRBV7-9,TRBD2,CASSLGRGSYTDTQYF,TGTGCCAGCAGCTTGGGGCGGGGGAGTTACACAGATACGCAGTATTTT
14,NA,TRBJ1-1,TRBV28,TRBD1,CASGAGGVNTEAFF,TGTGCCAGCGGGGCAGGGGGCGTGAACACTGAAGCTTTCTTT
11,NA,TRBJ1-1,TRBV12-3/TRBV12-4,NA,CASRVTAEAFF,TGTGCCAGCCGGGTTACCGCTGAAGCTTTCTTT
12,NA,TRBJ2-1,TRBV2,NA,CASNNKRLEQFF,TGTGCCAGCAATAATAAACGACTGGAGCAGTTCTTC
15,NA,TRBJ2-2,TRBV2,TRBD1,CASSEGAQGARELFF,TGTGCCAGCAGTGAAGGCGCGCAGGGGGCTCGGGAGCTGTTTTTT
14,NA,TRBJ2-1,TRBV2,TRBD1,CASTLAGGAGEQFF,TGTGCCAGCACCCTAGCAGGGGGCGCGGGCGAGCAGTTCTTC
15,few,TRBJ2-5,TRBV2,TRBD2,CASSYGGAVQETQYF,TGTGCCAGCAGTTACGGGGGGGCCGTCCAAGAGACCCAGTACTTC
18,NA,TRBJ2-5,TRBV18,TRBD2,CASSSGLAGAQYQETQYF,TGTGCCAGCTCCTCGGGACTAGCGGGGGCTCAGTACCAAGAGACCCAGTACTTC
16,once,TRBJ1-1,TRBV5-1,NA,CASSWASGLGSAEAFF,TGCGCCAGCAGCTGGGCCAGCGGGCTCGGGTCCGCTGAAGCTTTCTTT
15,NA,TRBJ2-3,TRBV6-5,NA,CASSYSGQPTDTQYF,TGTGCCAGCAGTTACTCAGGACAGCCCACAGATACGCAGTATTTT
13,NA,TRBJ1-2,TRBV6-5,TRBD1,CASRTGTGYGYTF,TGTGCCAGCAGAACCGGGACAGGGTATGGCTACACCTTC
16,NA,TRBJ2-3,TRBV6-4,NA,CASSEGGGSGTDTQYF,TGTGCCAGCAGTGAGGGAGGGGGAAGTGGCACAGATACGCAGTATTTT
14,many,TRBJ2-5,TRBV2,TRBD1,CASSGGGPRETQYF,TGTGCCAGCAGTGGAGGGGGCCCTCGCGAGACCCAGTACTTC
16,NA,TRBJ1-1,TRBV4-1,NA,CASSQDTWAADTEAFF,TGCGCCAGCAGCCAAGATACCTGGGCTGCCGACACTGAAGCTTTCTTT
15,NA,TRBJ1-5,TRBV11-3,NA,CASSSSLRGNQPQHF,TGTGCCAGCAGCTCATCTCTCAGGGGCAATCAGCCCCAGCATTTT
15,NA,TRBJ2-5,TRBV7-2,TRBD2,CASSLSRGVQETQYF,TGTGCCAGCAGCTTAAGCCGGGGGGTCCAAGAGACCCAGTACTTC
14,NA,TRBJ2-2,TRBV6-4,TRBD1,CASRGQGTTGELFF,TGTGCCAGCAGGGGACAGGGAACCACCGGGGAGCTGTTTTTT
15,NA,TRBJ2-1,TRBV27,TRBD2,CASSSPGGRYNEQFF,TGTGCCAGCAGTTCCCCGGGGGGGCGTTACAATGAGCAGTTCTTC
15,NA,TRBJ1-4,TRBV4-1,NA,CASSQARASGEKLFF,TGCGCCAGCAGCCAAGCTCGGGCTAGCGGTGAAAAACTGTTTTTT
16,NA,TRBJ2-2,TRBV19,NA,CASSSETTYLSGELFF,TGTGCCAGTAGTTCCGAGACAACTTATCTTTCCGGGGAGCTGTTTTTT
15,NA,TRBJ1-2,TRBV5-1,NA,CASSRDFRDDYGYTF,TGCGCCAGCAGCCGGGACTTCCGCGACGACTATGGCTACACCTTC
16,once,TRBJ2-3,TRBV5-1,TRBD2,CASSLGNSGETDTQYF,TGCGCCAGCAGCTTGGGCAATAGCGGGGAAACAGATACGCAGTATTTT
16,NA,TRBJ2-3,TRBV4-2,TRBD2,CASSQEGGGGADTQYF,TGTGCCAGCAGCCAAGAAGGTGGCGGGGGGGCAGATACGCAGTATTTT
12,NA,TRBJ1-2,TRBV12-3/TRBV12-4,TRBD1,CASRTGGSGYTF,TGTGCCAGCAGGACAGGGGGCAGTGGCTACACCTTC
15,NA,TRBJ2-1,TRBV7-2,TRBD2,CASSLEASGGHEQFF,TGTGCCAGCAGCTTAGAGGCTAGCGGGGGGCATGAGCAGTTCTTC
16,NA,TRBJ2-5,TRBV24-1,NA,CATSDRPGGVGETQYF,TGTGCCACCAGTGACCGCCCCGGCGGGGTTGGCGAGACCCAGTACTTC
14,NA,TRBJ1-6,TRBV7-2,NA,CASSLGRDNSPLHF,TGTGCCAGCAGCTTAGGCAGGGATAATTCACCCCTCCACTTT
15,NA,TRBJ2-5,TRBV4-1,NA,CASSQLWGSQETQYF,TGCGCCAGCAGCCAATTATGGGGCAGCCAAGAGACCCAGTACTTC
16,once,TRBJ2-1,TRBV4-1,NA,CASSQIGGNSYNEQFF,TGCGCCAGCAGCCAAATTGGGGGGAACTCCTACAATGAGCAGTTCTTC
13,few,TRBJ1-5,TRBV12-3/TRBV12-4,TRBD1,CASRGTGSQPQHF,TGTGCCAGCAGGGGGACAGGGAGTCAGCCCCAGCATTTT
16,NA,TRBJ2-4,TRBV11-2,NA,CASSPRSSLAKNIQYF,TGTGCCAGCAGCCCCCGGAGTTCTCTAGCCAAAAACATTCAGTACTTC
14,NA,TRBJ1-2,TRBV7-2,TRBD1,CASSLQGGDYGYTF,TGTGCCAGCAGTTTGCAGGGGGGAGACTATGGCTACACCTTC
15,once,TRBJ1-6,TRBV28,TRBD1,CASSTTGSHNSPLHF,TGTGCCAGCAGTACGACAGGGTCCCATAATTCACCCCTCCACTTT
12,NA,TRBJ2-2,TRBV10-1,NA,CASSFSTGELFF,TGCGCCAGCAGCTTTTCCACAGGGGAGCTGTTTTTT
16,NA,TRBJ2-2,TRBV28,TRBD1,CASSPPRQGRTGELFF,TGTGCCAGCAGTCCCCCGAGACAGGGTAGGACCGGGGAGCTGTTTTTT
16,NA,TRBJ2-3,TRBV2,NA,CASSDHSGLETDTQYF,TGTGCCAGCAGTGATCATTCGGGACTGGAAACGGATACGCAGTATTTT
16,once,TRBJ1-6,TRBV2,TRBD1,CASSLSGQGGNSPLHF,TGTGCCAGCAGTCTTAGCGGACAGGGAGGGAATTCACCCCTCCACTTT
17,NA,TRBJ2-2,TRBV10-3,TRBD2,CAITSIGGLANTGELFF,TGTGCCATCACCTCAATAGGGGGACTAGCGAACACCGGGGAGCTGTTTTTT
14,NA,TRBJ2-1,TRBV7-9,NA,CASSPGAGEHEQFF,TGTGCCAGCAGCCCCGGCGCCGGGGAACATGAGCAGTTCTTC
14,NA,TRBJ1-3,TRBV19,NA,CASTGGAAGNTIYF,TGTGCCAGTACGGGGGGGGCGGCTGGAAACACCATATATTTT
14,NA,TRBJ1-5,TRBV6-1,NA,CASSDRYSNQPQHF,TGTGCCAGCAGTGACAGATATAGCAATCAGCCCCAGCATTTT
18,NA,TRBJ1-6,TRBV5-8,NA,CASSFVRQSNGENSPLHF,TGTGCCAGCAGCTTCGTAAGGCAGAGTAATGGAGAAAATTCACCCCTCCACTTT
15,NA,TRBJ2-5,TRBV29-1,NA,CSVMVGGAFRETQYF,TGCAGCGTTATGGTAGGGGGAGCTTTCCGGGAGACCCAGTACTTC
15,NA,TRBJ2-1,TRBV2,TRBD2,CASSDSGGHYNEQFF,TGTGCCAGCAGTGATAGCGGGGGGCACTACAATGAGCAGTTCTTC
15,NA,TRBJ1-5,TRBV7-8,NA,CASSSGLTSNQPQHF,TGTGCCAGCAGCTCGGGACTGACTAGCAATCAGCCCCAGCATTTT
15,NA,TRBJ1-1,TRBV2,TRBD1,CASSAQGALNTEAFF,TGTGCCAGCAGTGCTCAGGGGGCCCTGAACACTGAAGCTTTCTTT
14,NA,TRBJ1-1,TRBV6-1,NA,CASSEGARATEAFF,TGTGCCAGCAGTGAAGGGGCGCGGGCCACTGAAGCTTTCTTT
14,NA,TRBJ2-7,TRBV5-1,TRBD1,CASSLAGQGDEQYF,TGCGCCAGCAGCTTGGCGGGACAGGGGGACGAGCAGTACTTC
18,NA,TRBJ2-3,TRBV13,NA,CASNQDLSLWGGTDTQYF,TGTGCCAGCAACCAAGATCTCTCCTTGTGGGGGGGCACAGATACGCAGTATTTT
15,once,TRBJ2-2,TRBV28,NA,CASGPRAKRDGELFF,TGTGCCAGCGGCCCCAGGGCCAAAAGGGACGGGGAGCTGTTTTTT
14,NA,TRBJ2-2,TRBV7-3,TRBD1,CASRRTGGPGELFF,TGTGCCAGCAGACGGACAGGGGGCCCCGGGGAGCTGTTTTTT
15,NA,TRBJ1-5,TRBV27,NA,CASSLYSGSNQPQHF,TGTGCCAGCAGTTTATACTCCGGGAGCAATCAGCCCCAGCATTTT
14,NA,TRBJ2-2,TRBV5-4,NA,CASSLQGNTGELFF,TGTGCCAGCAGCCTACAGGGAAACACCGGGGAGCTGTTTTTT
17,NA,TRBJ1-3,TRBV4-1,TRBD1,CASSQGTGPTSGNTIYF,TGCGCCAGCAGCCAAGGGACAGGGCCCACCTCTGGAAACACCATATATTTT
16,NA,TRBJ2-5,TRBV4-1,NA,CASSLNKDHGVETQYF,TGCGCCAGCAGCCTAAATAAAGATCACGGTGTGGAGACCCAGTACTTC
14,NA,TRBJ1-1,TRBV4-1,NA,CASSPKEAGTEAFF,TGCGCCAGCAGCCCCAAAGAGGCCGGGACTGAAGCTTTCTTT